A single T cell receptor (beta chain) is shown here with its context. Its antigen has not been determined. Base qualities are not recorded, but no much larger clone differs from it by a single base. Hyperthyroidism patients were newly diagnosed, with disease duration under 2 months, and aged 18 to 65 years. The study excluded patients with uncontrolled infections, other autoimmune diseases, pregnancy or lactation. Diagnoses were based on clinical symptoms, serum thyroxine and TRAb, thyroid ultrasound and orbital computed tomography. Blood from progressor patients was collected at the time of first diagnosis with hyperthyroidism, before any ophthalmopathy symptoms had appeared. PBMCs were isolated from about 10 ml of fresh peripheral blood by Ficoll-Paque density gradient centrifugation. Progressor patients were first diagnosed with Graves' hyperthyroidism and then developed ophthalmopathy during follow-up. Total RNA was extracted using Trizol reagent, and RNA quality was assessed on an Agilent 2100 Bioanalyzer.

The TCR beta CDR3 regions were amplified from the RNA transcripts. A first-round RT-PCR of the TCR CDR3 used the HTBI primer set with the Qiagen OneStep RT-PCR kit. A second multiplex PCR round built the libraries, followed by size selection and purification. Paired-end sequencing of the libraries was performed with 100 bp reads on an Illumina HiSeq2000. As for how the authors treated the data: SOAPnuke was used to process the raw data, removing reads that contained adapters or uncalled bases, had a mean Phred below 15, or lacked an exact match to the constant primer or identifier. COPE v1.2.5 was used to merge high-quality paired reads, and clonotypes were defined as unique nucleotide sequences. MiTCR v1.1 was used to align clonotypes to the IMGT TRBV, TRBD and TRBJ reference segments. Only V-J combinations with frequency above 0.0001, covering roughly 99% of repertoires, were analysed. The TCS score was defined as F50 (clonal expansion) divided by E x V (chaos), with BLOSUM62-based TCRdist calculated between CDR3 peptides within each V-J. Welch's t-statistics and random forest reduced 500 to 550 V-J features to about 13, which were used in a naive Bayes classifier (R e1071). Clones were called with MiXCR by TCRdb after fastp trimmed the public reads at Q25, and only in-frame beta chains were retained. Rows are unified per CDR3 protein, each entry keeping the most common DNA and genes. TCRdb, rather than the study authors, made the V and J calls. This sample comprises under 450,000 distinct CDR3 sequences, roughly 13% of them detected only once. The ten biggest clones cover about 20% of the sample.

The data are from a study of T cells in Graves' hyperthyroidism and ophthalmopathy (dated by TCRdb to between 2018 and 2021). For the study in its entirety: Peripheral blood was sampled at the time of initial diagnosis, prior to any treatment. Prospective prediction of ophthalmopathy was tested in an independent validation cohort of 18 to 20 hyperthyroidism patients and 15 to 17 patients who later progressed to ophthalmopathy. Once sampling was done, hyperthyroidism patients were given methimazole at a starting dose of 30 mg daily, whereas ophthalmopathy patients were given high-dose intravenous methylprednisolone. Thyroid tissue and blood T-cell repertoires from six or seven Graves' hyperthyroidism patients were also compared in the study. According to the paper, TCR Vbeta CDR3 sequencing was carried out on roughly 130 peripheral blood samples, which came from over 40 ophthalmopathy, under 85 hyperthyroidism and about 17 progressor patients. For training and testing, the roughly 100 patients in the discovery cohort were randomly divided in a 7:3 ratio. To identify TCR V-J signatures that set the groups apart, the researchers used a discovery cohort of 100 patients, made up of 40 to 45 with Graves' ophthalmopathy and 57 with stable Graves' hyperthyroidism. General study outcomes and caveats: No statistical method was used to fix the sample size in advance, and group allocation was not hidden from the investigators. During validation, the model predicted progression to ophthalmopathy a median of about 5.9 months ahead of onset, with around 65% sensitivity and roughly 72% specificity. In cross-validation, a model built on a 13 V-J signature told ophthalmopathy apart from stable hyperthyroidism with approximately 90% sensitivity and about 81% specificity, and in testing the same model reached 80%/75%. Most expanded thyroid clonotypes (frequency above 0.001) were also detected in blood, a finding suggesting that blood repertoires may reflect thyroid immune responses.

From the germline V gene (reference sequence), CDR1 is DFQATT and CDR2 is SNEGSKA. At the junction V is shortened by 0 bases and J by 3 bases, with 9 bases in between. The CDR3 starts with the cysteine, ends with the phenylalanine, and has 14 residues. The sequence is cut down to CDR3 DNA, 42 bases in frame from base 1. Sequencing was done on a sample of blood. The TCR comes from a man younger than 45 with Graves' hyperthyroidism that later progressed to Graves' ophthalmopathy. Recombination joined TRBV20-1 with TRBJ2-1, with the D gene call left open. The encoded CDR3 is CSARDYPVYNEQFF. The sequenced DNA: TGCAGTGCTAGAGATTACCCAGTCTACAATGAGCAGTTCTTC.